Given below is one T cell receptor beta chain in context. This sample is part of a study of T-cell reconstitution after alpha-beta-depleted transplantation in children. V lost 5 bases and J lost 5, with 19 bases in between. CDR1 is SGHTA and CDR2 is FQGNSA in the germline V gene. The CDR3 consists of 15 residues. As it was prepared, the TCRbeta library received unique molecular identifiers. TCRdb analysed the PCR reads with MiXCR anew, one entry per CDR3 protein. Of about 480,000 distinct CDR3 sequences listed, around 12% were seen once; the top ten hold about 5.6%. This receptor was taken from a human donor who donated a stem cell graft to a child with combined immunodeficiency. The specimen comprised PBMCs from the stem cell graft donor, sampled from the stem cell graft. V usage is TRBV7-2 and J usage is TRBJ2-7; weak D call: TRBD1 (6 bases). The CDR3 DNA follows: TGTGCCAGCAGCCATCCGGGGTTCTACAGGGACGAGCAGTACTTC. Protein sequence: CASSHPGFYRDEQYF.